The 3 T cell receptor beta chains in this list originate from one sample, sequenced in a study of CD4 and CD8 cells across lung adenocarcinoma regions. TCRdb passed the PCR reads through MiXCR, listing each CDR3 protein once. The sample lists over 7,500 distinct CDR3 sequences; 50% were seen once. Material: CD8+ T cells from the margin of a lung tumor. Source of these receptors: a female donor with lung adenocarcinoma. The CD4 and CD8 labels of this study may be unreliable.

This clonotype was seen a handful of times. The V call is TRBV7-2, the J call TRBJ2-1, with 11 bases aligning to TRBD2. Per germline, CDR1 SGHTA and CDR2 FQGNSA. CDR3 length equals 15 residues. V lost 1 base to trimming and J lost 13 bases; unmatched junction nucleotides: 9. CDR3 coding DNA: TGTGCCAGCAGCTTAGATAGCGGGAGGGGAGAGACCCAGTTCTTC. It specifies CASSLDSGRGETQFF.

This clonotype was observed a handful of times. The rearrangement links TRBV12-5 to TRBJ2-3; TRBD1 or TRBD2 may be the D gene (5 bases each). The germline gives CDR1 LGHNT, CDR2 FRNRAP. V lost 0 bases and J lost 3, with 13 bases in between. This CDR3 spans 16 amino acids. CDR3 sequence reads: CASGLVRGPATDTQYF. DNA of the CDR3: TGTGCTAGTGGTTTGGTACGGGGCCCGGCGACAGATACGCAGTATTTT.

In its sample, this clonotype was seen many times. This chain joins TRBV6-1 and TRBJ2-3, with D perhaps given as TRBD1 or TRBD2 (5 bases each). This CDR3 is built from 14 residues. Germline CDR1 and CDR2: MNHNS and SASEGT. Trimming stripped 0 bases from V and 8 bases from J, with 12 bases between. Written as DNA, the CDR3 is TGTGCCAGCAGTGAAGCGAGGGGTCGGGGTACGCAGTATTTT. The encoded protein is CASSEARGRGTQYF.